The 25 T cell receptor beta chains below were found in one sample sequenced in a study of shared clonotypes between healthy human individuals. Generated by immunoSEQ multiplex PCR, the TCRdb table keeps only in-frame clones and is missing some. The sample has fewer than 1 million clones; roughly 96% are singletons. Naive CD8 cells were CD45RO-negative, positively selected for CCR7, excluding terminally differentiated effector memory CD45RA+ cells. Sequenced material: naive CD8+ T cells sorted from blood. These TCRs come from a man aged 30-40 years in good health.

This clone has just one count. The rearrangement links TRBV29-1 to TRBJ2-1, with 9 bases that match TRBD1. The J segment lost 5 bases and the V segment lost 2 bases, leaving 7 bases of the junction unmatched. Per germline, CDR1 SQVTM and CDR2 ANQGSEA. The CDR3 is 15 residues long. DNA for the CDR3: TGCAGCGTTGAACTGCCTAGGGACAGGGACAATGAGCAGTTCTTC. It codes for CSVELPRDRDNEQFF.

The chain carries TRBV7-9 and TRBJ2-5; D might be TRBD1 (6 bases). The V end was cut by 7 bases, the J end by 2 bases, with 11 bases between. Germline V gene data show CDR1 as SEHNR and CDR2 as FQNEAQ (reference sequence). The CDR3 contains 13 residues. The chain's CDR3 is CASTRGSQETQYF. The DNA of the CDR3 is TGTGCCAGCACCAGGGGTTCTCAAGAGACCCAGTACTTC.

The chain is built from TRBV7-8 and TRBJ2-5; D perhaps matches TRBD2 (6 bases). The CDR3 runs to 14 residues. Trimming removed 5 bases at V and 1 base at J, with 11 bases between. Looked up from germline, CDR1 is SGHVS and CDR2 is FQNEAQ. Here the CDR3 reads CASSPDYFQETQYF. The CDR3 bases are TGTGCCAGCAGCCCGGACTATTTCCAAGAGACCCAGTACTTC.

Regarding this clone: Distinct nucleotide sequences in the sample also encode this CDR3. The V call is TRBV14, the J call TRBJ1-2, with 7 positions matching TRBD1. Germline V lookup: CDR1 SGHDN, CDR2 FVKESK. With V trimmed by 4 bases and J by 5 bases, 4 bases remained unmatched. The CDR3 runs 13 residues. CDR3 DNA: TGTGCCAGCAGCCTGGGACAGACTTATGGCTACACCTTC. Amino acid sequence: CASSLGQTYGYTF.

This chain joins TRBV6-6 and TRBJ2-7; no reliable D call. V lost 6 bases and J lost 3, with 12 bases in between. Germline assignment: CDR1 MNHNY and CDR2 SVGAGI (reference sequence). This CDR3 has 13 amino acids. In DNA form, the CDR3 reads TGTGCCAGCAGCGTACCGGCGATCTACGAGCAGTACTTC. Translation: CASSVPAIYEQYF.

This clone was detected once. The V call is TRBV29-1, the J call TRBJ2-5; D remains ambiguous. The CDR3 length is 14 residues. Germline V gene sequence: CDR1 SQVTM, CDR2 ANQGSEA. Trimming removed 0 bases at V and 7 bases at J, with 15 bases between. The CDR3 spells CSVEDRVGFGTQYF. CDR3 DNA: TGCAGCGTTGAAGATCGAGTGGGGTTTGGGACCCAGTACTTC.

This chain joins TRBV29-1 and TRBJ2-1, with TRBD2 matching 12 bases. Unmatched junction bases numbered 5, after V lost 5 bases and J lost 0 bases. This CDR3 is 16 amino acids long. Looked up from germline, CDR1 is SQVTM and CDR2 is ANQGSEA. This CDR3 is CSVTLAGGPSYNEQFF. Written as DNA, the CDR3 is TGCAGCGTTACACTAGCGGGAGGTCCCTCCTACAATGAGCAGTTCTTC.

The chain recombines TRBV5-4 with TRBJ2-7; the match to TRBD2 covers 7 bases. V shed 4 bases, J shed 2 bases, and the junction held 12 bases outside the gene matches. Looked up from germline, CDR1 is SGHNT and CDR2 is YYREEE (reference sequence). The CDR3 totals 16 residues. The CDR3 coding sequence is TGTGCCAGCAGCCCCAATCTAGCGGCCCTAACCTACGAGCAGTACTTC. Translating it yields CASSPNLAALTYEQYF.

V and J are TRBV19 and TRBJ1-4; 7 bases agree with TRBD1. Germline V gene data show CDR1 as LNHDA and CDR2 as SQIVND (reference sequence). The CDR3 runs to 13 residues. V lost 8 bases, J lost 5 bases, and 5 bases stayed unmatched. CDR3 in amino acids: CASSGQQNEKLFF. In nucleotides, the CDR3 is TGTGCCAGTTCGGGACAGCAAAATGAAAAACTGTTTTTT.

This clone was picked up one time. The rearrangement links TRBV10-2 to TRBJ1-5; a possible D gene is TRBD1 (6 bases). This CDR3 is built from 15 residues. V lost 3 bases and J lost 9, with 18 bases in between. Germline loops: CDR1 WSHSY, CDR2 SAAADI. CDR3 bases: TGCGCCAGCAGTGATTTCCGGCAGGGGATGTGGCCCCAGCATTTT. It yields the protein CASSDFRQGMWPQHF.

V gene TRBV6-1 combines with J gene TRBJ1-1, with 7 bases fitting TRBD1. The CDR3 consists of 15 residues. V shed 7 bases and J 3 bases; nucleotides not matched to a gene: 11. Germline lookup yields CDR1 MNHNS and CDR2 SASEGT. CDR3 coding DNA: TGTGCCAGCACCGAAGGGTGGCAGGGGGACACTGAAGCTTTCTTT. The encoded protein is CASTEGWQGDTEAFF.

This chain links TRBV9 with TRBJ2-7; D is undetermined. Germline values: CDR1 SGDLS, CDR2 YYNGEE. CDR3 length equals 13 residues. V lost 4 bases and J 2 bases, leaving 10 bases between the germline ends. The CDR3 sequence: CASSLEGAYEQYF. In nucleotides, the CDR3 is TGTGCCAGCAGCCTCGAAGGCGCCTACGAGCAGTACTTC.

V gene TRBV28 combines with J gene TRBJ1-2; 9 bases are shared with TRBD1. The length of the CDR3 is 13 residues. Germline CDR1 MDHEN, CDR2 SYDVKM. Germline trimming cut 6 bases from V and 9 bases from J; bases unmatched to any gene: 8. The CDR3 nucleotides are TGTGCCAGCAGCTTGGACAGGGGTCTTCGCTACACCTTC. It translates to CASSLDRGLRYTF.

This chain joins TRBV10-2 and TRBJ2-7; 11 nucleotides line up with TRBD2. The CDR3 has 18 amino acids. Germline CDR1 reads WSHSY; CDR2 reads SAAADI. J gave up 5 bases and V 0 bases, and 12 bases lay outside the gene matches. CDR3 coding DNA: TGCGCCAGCAGTGAGTCGAATATGGCTAGCGGGAGGAGAGACGAGCAGTACTTC. Its translation is CASSESNMASGRRDEQYF.

The rearrangement joins TRBV5-1 to TRBJ2-1, with D tentatively TRBD2 (6 bases). Germline lookup yields CDR1 SGHRS and CDR2 YFSETQ. Trimming stripped 6 bases from V and 3 bases from J, with 10 bases between. The CDR3 covers 13 residues. The CDR3: CASKGSGYNEQFF. DNA for the CDR3: TGCGCCAGCAAGGGTAGCGGCTACAATGAGCAGTTCTTC.

The gene calls are TRBV28 and TRBJ1-5; tentative D call: TRBD1 (6 bases). V was clipped by 7 bases and J by 0 bases, with 10 bases between them. The germline V gene encodes CDR1 MDHEN and CDR2 SYDVKM. The CDR3 contains 14 residues. The CDR3: CASTIRGSNQPQHF. As DNA, the CDR3 is TGTGCCAGCACCATCAGGGGTAGCAATCAGCCCCAGCATTTT.

Concerning this clone itself: Other DNA sequences in this specimen translate into the identical CDR3. This chain uses TRBV30 with TRBJ2-7; no definite D call. The V gene lost 1 base and the J gene lost 2 bases, with 6 bases spanning the gap. The length of the CDR3 is 12 residues. Germline V lookup: CDR1 GTSNPN, CDR2 SVGIG (reference sequence). Written as DNA, the CDR3 is TGTGCCTGGAGTGGGGCAGCCTACGAGCAGTACTTC. This translates into CAWSGAAYEQYF.

The genes are TRBV7-9 and TRBJ2-2, with 9 bases lining up with TRBD1. After removal of 5 bases from V and 7 bases from J, the junction contained 5 bases not matched to a gene. The germline CDR1 and CDR2 sequences are SEHNR and FQNEAQ (reference sequence). The length of the CDR3 is 14 residues. The CDR3, as DNA: TGTGCCAGCAGCCGGGGACAGGGAAGCGGGGAGCTGTTTTTT. Encoded protein: CASSRGQGSGELFF.

The chain recombines TRBV14 with TRBJ1-1; TRBD1 might be the D (6 bases). The CDR3 has 14 residues. Trimming cost V 7 bases and J 1 base, with 13 bases left between them. From germline, CDR1 is SGHDN and CDR2 FVKESK. For the CDR3, the DNA is TGTGCCAGCAAAGGGGGGGATCCGAACACTGAAGCTTTCTTT. Translation: CASKGGDPNTEAFF.

The chain recombines TRBV11-2 with TRBJ2-7; perhaps D is TRBD1 or TRBD2 (5 bases each). CDR1 SGHAT and CDR2 FQNNGV come from the germline V gene. The CDR3 is made up of 12 amino acids. The V end lost 5 bases, the J end lost 5 bases, and 10 bases lay between the germline ends. As DNA, the CDR3 is TGTGCCAGCAGCATAGGGGAGCACGAGCAGTACTTC. This gives the protein CASSIGEHEQYF.

V usage is TRBV7-9 and J usage is TRBJ2-1, with 7 bases fitting TRBD1. In germline, CDR1 is SEHNR, CDR2 FQNEAQ (reference sequence). Trimming at V came to 4 bases and at J to 4 bases, leaving 7 bases not matched to a gene. This CDR3 contains 15 residues. CDR3 nucleotide sequence: TGTGCCAGCAGCTCCCGGGACAGATCTTACAATGAGCAGTTCTTC. Residues: CASSSRDRSYNEQFF.

This chain's CDR3 is CASRNSGRDRITDTQYF. The CDR3 DNA reads as TGTGCCAGCAGGAATAGTGGTCGGGACAGGATCACAGATACGCAGTATTTT. The chain combines TRBV7-9 with TRBJ2-3, with TRBD1 matching 8 bases. The V gene's germline CDR1 is SEHNR and CDR2 FQNEAQ (reference sequence). The CDR3 covers 17 residues. V lost 6 bases and J lost 2; bases outside the gene matches: 13.

This chain connects TRBV4-1 to TRBJ2-7; D may be TRBD1 (5 bases). Trimming removed 2 bases at V and 0 bases at J, with 11 bases between. CDR3 length equals 15 residues. CDR1 is MGHRA and CDR2 is YSYEKL in the germline V gene. This CDR3 is CASSQQTDASYEQYF. The CDR3 coding sequence is TGCGCCAGCAGCCAACAGACAGACGCCTCCTACGAGCAGTACTTC.

The chain couples TRBV10-3 to TRBJ2-7, with 10 nucleotides matching TRBD2. CDR3 length: 14 amino acids. The junction had 8 bases not matched to a gene; V was cut back by 7 bases and J by 5 bases. Germline V gene sequence: CDR1 ENHRY, CDR2 SYGVKD. The CDR3, as DNA: TGTGCCATCACTAGCGGGGGATCCGCCGACGAGCAGTACTTC. Protein product: CAITSGGSADEQYF.

The chain links TRBV29-1 to TRBJ2-2, with D possibly being TRBD2 (5 bases). The V end lost 5 bases, the J end lost 3 bases, and 10 bases lay between the germline ends. Germline-derived CDR1 and CDR2 are SQVTM and ANQGSEA. The CDR3 is 13 amino acids. DNA of the CDR3: TGCAGCGTTCTAGCCCCATACACCGGGGAGCTGTTTTTT. Translating gives CSVLAPYTGELFF.